This T cell receptor beta chain originates from a study of control samples from healthy donors and cancer patients. The protocol was immunoSEQ multiplex PCR, while the TCRdb copy is restricted to in-frame clones and leaves out a portion. The repertoire consists of about 94,000 clones, with approximately 90% occurring once and the leading ten covering 3% to 4.5%. This receptor was obtained from a young woman in good health. Sequenced sample: blood.

CDR3 nucleotide sequence: TGCGCCAGCTCGACAGGGGACGCTGGAAACACCATATATTTT. This gives the protein CASSTGDAGNTIYF. This chain links TRBV5-1 with TRBJ1-3, with 8 bases fitting TRBD1. V lost 7 bases to trimming and J lost 2 bases; unmatched junction nucleotides: 5. The CDR3 has 14 amino acids. Germline V gives CDR1 SGHRS, CDR2 YFSETQ.